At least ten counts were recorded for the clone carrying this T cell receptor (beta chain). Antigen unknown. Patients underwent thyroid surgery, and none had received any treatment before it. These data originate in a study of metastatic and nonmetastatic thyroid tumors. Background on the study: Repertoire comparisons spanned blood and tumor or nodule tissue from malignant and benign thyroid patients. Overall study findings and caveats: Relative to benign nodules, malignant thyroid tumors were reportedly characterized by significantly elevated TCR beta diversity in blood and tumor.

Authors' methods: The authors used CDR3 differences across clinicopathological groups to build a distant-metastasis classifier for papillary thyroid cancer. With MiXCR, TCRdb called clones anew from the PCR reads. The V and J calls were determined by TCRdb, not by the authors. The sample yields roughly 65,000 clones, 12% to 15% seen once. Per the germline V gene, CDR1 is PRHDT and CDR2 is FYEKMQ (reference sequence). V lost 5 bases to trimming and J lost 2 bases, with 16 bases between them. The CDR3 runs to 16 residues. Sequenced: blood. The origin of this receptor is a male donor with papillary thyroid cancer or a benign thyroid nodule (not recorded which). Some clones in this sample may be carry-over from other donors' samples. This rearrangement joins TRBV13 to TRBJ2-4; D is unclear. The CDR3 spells CASSEFTGSSKNIQYF. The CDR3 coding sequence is TGTGCCAGCAGCGAATTCACCGGGTCCTCCAAAAACATTCAGTACTTC.